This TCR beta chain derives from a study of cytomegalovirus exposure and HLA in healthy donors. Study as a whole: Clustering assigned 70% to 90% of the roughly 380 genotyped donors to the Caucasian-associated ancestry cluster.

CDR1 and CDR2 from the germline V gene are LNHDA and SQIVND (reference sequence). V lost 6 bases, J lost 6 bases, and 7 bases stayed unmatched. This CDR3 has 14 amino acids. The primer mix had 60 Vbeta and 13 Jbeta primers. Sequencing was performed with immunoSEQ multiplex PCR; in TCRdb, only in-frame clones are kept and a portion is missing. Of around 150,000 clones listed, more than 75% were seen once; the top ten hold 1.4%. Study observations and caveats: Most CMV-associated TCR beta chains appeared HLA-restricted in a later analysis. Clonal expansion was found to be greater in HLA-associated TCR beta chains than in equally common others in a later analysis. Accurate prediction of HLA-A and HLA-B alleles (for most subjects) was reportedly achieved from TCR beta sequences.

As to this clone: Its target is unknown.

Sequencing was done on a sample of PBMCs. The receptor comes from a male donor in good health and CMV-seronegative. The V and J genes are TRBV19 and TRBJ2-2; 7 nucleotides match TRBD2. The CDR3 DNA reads TGTGCCAGTAGCCCAGCGGGACGGGCCGGGGAGCTGTTTTTT. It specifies CASSPAGRAGELFF.